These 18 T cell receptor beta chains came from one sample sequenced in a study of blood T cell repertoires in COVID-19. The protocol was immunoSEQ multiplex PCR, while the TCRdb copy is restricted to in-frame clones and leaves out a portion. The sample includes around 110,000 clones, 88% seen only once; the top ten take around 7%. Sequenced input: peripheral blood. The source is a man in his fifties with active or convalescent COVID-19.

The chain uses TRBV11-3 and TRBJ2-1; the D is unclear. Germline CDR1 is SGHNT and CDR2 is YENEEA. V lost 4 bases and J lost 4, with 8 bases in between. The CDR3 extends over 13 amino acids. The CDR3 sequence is CASSSTVYNEQFF. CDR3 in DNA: TGTGCCAGCAGCTCTACAGTTTACAATGAGCAGTTCTTC.

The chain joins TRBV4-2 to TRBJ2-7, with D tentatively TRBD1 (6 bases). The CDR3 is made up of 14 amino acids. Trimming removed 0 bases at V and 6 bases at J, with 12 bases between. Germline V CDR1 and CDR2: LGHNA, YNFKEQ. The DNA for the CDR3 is TGTGCCAGCAGCCAAGATCCTGGGGGCGGCGAGCAGTACTTC. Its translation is CASSQDPGGGEQYF.

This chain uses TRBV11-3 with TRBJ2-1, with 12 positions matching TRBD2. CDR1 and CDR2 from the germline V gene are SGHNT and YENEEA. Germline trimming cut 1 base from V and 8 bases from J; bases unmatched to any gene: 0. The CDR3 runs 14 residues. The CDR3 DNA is TGTGCCAGCAGCTTAGGACTAGCGGGAGATGAGCAGTTCTTC. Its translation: CASSLGLAGDEQFF.

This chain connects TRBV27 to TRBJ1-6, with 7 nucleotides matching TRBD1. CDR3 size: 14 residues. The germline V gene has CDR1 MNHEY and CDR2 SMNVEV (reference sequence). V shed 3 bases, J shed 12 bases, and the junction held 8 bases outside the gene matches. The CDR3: CASSFEGAGGPLHF. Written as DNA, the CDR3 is TGTGCCAGCAGTTTCGAGGGGGCAGGGGGACCCCTCCACTTT.

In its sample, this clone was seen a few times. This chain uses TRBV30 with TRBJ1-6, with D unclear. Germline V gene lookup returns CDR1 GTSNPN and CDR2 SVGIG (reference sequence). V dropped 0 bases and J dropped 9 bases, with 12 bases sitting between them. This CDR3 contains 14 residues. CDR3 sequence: CAWSVRGLPSPLHF. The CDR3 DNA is TGTGCCTGGAGTGTAAGAGGGCTCCCTTCACCCCTCCACTTT.

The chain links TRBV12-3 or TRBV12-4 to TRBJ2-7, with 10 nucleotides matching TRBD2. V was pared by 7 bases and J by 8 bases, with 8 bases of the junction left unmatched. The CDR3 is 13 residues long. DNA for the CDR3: TGTGCCAGCACGGTCCCTAGCGGGAGAAAGCAGTACTTC. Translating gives CASTVPSGRKQYF.

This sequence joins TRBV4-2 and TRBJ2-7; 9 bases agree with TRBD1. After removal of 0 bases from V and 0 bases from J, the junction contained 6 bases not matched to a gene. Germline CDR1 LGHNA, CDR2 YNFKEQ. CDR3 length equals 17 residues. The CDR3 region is CASSQDYGTGISYEQYF. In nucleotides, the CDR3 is TGTGCCAGCAGCCAAGATTATGGGACAGGGATCTCCTACGAGCAGTACTTC.

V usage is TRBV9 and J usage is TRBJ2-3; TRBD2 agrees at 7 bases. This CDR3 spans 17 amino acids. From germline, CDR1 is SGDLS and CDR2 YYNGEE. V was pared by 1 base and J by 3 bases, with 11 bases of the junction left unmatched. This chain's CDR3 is CASSVSSGTTKTDTQYF. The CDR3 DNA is TGTGCCAGCAGCGTATCCTCCGGGACTACTAAGACAGATACGCAGTATTTT.

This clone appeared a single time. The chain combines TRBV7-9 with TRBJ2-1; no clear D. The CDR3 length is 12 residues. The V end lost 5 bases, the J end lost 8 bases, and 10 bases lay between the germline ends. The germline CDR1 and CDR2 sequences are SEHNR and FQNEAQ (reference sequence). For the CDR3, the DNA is TGTGCCAGCAGCCCGATTAGCTATGAGCAGTTCTTC. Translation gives CASSPISYEQFF. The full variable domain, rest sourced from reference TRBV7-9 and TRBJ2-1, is DTGVSQNPRHKITKRGQNVTFRCDPISEHNRLYWYRQTLGQGPEFLTYFQNEAQLEKSRLLSDRFSAERPKGSFSTLEIQRTEQGDSAMYLCASSPISYEQFFGPGTRLTVL.

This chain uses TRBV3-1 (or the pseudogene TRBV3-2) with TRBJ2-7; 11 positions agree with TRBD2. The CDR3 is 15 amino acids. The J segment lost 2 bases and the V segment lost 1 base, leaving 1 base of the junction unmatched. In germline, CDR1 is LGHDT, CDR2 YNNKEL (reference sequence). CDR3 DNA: TGTGCCAGCAGCCAAGGGACTAGCGGGCCCTACGAGCAGTACTTC. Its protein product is CASSQGTSGPYEQYF.

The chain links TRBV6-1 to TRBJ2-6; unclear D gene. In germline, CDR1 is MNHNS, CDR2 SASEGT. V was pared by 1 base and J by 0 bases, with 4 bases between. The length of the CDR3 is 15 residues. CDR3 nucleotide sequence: TGTGCCAGCAGTGAAGTCGGCTCTGGGGCCAACGTCCTGACTTTC. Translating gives CASSEVGSGANVLTF.

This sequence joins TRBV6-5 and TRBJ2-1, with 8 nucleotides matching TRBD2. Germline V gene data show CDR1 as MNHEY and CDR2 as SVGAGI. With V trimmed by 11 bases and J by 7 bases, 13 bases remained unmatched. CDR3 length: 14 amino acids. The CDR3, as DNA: TGTGCCGGGGGAACCGGACTAGCCACGAATGAGCAGTTCTTC. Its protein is CAGGTGLATNEQFF.

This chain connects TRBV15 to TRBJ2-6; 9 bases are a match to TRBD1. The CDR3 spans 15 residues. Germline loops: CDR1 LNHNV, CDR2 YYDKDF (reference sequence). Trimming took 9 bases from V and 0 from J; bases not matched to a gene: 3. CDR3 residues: CATETGGSGANVLTF. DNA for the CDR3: TGTGCCACAGAGACAGGGGGCTCTGGGGCCAACGTCCTGACTTTC.

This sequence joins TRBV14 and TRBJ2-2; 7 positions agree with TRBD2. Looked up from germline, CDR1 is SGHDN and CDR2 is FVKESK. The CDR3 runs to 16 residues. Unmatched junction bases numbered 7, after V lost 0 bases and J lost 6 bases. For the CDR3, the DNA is TGTGCCAGCAGCCAAGATTGGGGGAGGGCCGCCGGGGAGCTGTTTTTT. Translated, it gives CASSQDWGRAAGELFF.

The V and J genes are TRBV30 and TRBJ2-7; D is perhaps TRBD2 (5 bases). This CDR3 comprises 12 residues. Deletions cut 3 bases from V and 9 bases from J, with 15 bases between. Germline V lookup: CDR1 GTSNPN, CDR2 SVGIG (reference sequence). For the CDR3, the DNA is TGTGCCTGGAGCACCCTCGGGGTGTGGCAGTACTTC. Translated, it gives CAWSTLGVWQYF.

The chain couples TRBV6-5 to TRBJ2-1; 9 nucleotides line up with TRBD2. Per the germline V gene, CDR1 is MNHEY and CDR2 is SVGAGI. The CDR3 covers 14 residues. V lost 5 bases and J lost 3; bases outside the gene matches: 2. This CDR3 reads CASSLAGNYNEQFF. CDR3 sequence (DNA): TGTGCCAGCAGTCTAGCGGGAAACTACAATGAGCAGTTCTTC.

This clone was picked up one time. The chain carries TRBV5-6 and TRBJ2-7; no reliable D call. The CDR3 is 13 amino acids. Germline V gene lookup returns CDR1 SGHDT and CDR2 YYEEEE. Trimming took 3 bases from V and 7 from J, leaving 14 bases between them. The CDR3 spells CASSYPPPGEQYF. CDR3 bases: TGTGCCAGCAGCTACCCGCCCCCCGGGGAGCAGTACTTC.

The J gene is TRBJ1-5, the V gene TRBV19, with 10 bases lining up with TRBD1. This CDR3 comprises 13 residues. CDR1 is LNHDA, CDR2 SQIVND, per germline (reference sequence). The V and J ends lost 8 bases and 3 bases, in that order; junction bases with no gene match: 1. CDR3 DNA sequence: TGTGCCAGTGGACAGGGGGTCAATCAGCCCCAGCATTTT. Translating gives CASGQGVNQPQHF.